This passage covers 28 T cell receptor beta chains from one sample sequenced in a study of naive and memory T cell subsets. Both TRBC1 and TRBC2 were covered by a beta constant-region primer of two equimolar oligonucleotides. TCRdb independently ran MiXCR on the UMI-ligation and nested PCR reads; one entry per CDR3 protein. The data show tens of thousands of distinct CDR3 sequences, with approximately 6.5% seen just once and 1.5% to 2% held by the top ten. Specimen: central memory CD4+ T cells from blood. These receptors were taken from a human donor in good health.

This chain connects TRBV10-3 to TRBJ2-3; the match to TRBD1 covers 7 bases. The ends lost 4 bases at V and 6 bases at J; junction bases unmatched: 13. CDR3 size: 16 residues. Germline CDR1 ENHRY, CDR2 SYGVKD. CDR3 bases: TGTGCCATCAGTGGCCCCGACAGGGCCCATGGTGATACGCAGTATTTT. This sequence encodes CAISGPDRAHGDTQYF.

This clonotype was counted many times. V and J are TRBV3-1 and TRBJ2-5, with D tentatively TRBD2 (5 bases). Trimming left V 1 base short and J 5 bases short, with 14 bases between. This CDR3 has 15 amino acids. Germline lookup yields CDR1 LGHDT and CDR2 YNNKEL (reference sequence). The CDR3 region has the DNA TGTGCCAGCAGCCAAGGTAGCCTAGCTGGGGAGACCCAGTACTTC. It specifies CASSQGSLAGETQYF.

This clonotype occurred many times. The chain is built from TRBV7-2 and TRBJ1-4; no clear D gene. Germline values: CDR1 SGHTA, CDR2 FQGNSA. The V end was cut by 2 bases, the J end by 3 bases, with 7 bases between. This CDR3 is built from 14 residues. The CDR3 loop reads CASSLWAPNEKLFF. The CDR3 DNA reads TGTGCCAGCAGCTTATGGGCTCCTAATGAAAAACTGTTTTTT.

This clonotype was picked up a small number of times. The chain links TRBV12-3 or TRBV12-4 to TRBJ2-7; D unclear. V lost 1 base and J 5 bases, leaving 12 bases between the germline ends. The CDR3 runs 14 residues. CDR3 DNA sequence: TGTGCCAGCAGTTTAGAGGCAGGTCGACACGAGCAGTACTTC. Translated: CASSLEAGRHEQYF.

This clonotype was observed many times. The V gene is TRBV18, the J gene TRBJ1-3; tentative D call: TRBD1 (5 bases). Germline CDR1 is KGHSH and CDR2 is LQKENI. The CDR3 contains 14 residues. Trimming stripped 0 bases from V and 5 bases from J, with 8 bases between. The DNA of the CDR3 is TGTGCCAGCTCACCACCGGGGCAGAGAAACACCATATATTTT. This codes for CASSPPGQRNTIYF.

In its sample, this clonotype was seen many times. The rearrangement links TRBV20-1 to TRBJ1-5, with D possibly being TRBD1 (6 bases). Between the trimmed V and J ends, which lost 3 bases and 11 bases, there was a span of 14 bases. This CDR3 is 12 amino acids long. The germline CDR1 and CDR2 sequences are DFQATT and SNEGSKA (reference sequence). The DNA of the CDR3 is TGCAGTGCTAGCAGGGGTGGAGGGACCCAGCATTTT. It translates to CSASRGGGTQHF.

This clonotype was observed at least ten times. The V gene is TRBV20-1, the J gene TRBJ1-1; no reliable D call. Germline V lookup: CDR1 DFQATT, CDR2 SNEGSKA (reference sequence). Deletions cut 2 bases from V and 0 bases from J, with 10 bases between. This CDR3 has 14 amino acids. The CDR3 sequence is CSARPQTMNTEAFF. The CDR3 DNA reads TGCAGTGCTAGACCACAGACTATGAACACTGAAGCTTTCTTT.

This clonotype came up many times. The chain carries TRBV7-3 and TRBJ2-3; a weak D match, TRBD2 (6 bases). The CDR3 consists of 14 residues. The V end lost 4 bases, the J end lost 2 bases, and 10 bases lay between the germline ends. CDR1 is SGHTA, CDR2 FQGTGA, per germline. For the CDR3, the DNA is TGTGCCAGCAGCTCTAGCGTCACCACAGATACGCAGTATTTT. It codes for CASSSSVTTDTQYF.

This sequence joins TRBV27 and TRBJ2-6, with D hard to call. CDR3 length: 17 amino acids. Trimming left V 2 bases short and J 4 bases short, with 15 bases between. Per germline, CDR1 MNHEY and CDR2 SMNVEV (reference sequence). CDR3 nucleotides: TGTGCCAGCAGTTTAGGGTTAGGCCGCCGGGGGGCCAACGTCCTGACTTTC. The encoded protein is CASSLGLGRRGANVLTF.

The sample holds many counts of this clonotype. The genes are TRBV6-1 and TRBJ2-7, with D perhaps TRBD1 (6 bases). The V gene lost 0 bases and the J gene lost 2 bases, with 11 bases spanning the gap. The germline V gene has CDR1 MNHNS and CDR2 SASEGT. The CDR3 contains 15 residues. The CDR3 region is CASSEAWTAAYEQYF. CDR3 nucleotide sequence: TGTGCCAGCAGTGAAGCGTGGACAGCTGCCTACGAGCAGTACTTC.

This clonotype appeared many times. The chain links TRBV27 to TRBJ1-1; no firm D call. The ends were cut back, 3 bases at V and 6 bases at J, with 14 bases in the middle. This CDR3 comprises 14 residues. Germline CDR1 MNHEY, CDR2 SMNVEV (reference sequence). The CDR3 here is CASSLWKRHPEAFF. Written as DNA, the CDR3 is TGTGCCAGCAGTTTGTGGAAAAGGCACCCTGAAGCTTTCTTT.

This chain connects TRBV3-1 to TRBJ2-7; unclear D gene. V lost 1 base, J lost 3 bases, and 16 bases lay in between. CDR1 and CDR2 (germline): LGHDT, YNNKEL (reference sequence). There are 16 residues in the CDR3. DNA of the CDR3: TGTGCCAGCAGCCAAGTCATCTCAAAGGGTGGCTACGAGCAGTACTTC. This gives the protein CASSQVISKGGYEQYF.

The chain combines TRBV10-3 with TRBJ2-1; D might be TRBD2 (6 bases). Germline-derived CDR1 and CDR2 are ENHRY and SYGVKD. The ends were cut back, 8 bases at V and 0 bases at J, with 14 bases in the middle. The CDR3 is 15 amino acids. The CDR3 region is CAIGTSPSSYNEQFF. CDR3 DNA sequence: TGTGCCATCGGGACTTCCCCGAGCTCCTACAATGAGCAGTTCTTC.

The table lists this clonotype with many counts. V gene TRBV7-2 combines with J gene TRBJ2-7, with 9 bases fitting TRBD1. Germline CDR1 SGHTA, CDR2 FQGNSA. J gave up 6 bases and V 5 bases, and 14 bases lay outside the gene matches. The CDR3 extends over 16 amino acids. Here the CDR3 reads CASSDPGRTGALEQYF. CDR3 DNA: TGTGCCAGCAGCGACCCGGGGCGGACAGGGGCGCTCGAGCAGTACTTC.

This chain's CDR3 is CASSLGGTGDYEQYF. The DNA for the CDR3 is TGTGCCAGCAGCTTGGGCGGGACAGGGGACTACGAGCAGTACTTC. The chain couples TRBV7-2 to TRBJ2-7; 10 nucleotides agree with TRBD1. This CDR3 has 15 residues. CDR1 SGHTA and CDR2 FQGNSA come from the germline V gene. After removal of 3 bases from V and 3 bases from J, the junction contained 5 bases not matched to a gene.

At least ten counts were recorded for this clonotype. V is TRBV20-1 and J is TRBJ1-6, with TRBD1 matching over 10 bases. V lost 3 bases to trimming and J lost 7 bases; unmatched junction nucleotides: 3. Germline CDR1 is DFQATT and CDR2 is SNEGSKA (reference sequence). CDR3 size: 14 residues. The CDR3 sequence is CSARPDRGNSPLHF. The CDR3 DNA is TGCAGTGCTAGGCCGGACAGGGGGAATTCACCCCTCCACTTT.

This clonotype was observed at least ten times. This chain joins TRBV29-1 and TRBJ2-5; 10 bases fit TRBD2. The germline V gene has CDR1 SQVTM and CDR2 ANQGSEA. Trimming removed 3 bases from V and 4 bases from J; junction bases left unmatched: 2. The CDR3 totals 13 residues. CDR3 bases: TGCAGCGTTGACCGGACTAGCGGAGAGACCCAGTACTTC. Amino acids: CSVDRTSGETQYF.

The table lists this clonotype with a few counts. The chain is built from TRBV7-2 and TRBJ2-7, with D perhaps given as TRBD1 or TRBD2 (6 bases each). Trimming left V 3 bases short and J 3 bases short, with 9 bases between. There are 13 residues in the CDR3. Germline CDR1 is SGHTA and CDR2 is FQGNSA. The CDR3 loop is CASSFGGGYEQYF. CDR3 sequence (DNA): TGTGCCAGCAGCTTCGGGGGCGGCTACGAGCAGTACTTC.

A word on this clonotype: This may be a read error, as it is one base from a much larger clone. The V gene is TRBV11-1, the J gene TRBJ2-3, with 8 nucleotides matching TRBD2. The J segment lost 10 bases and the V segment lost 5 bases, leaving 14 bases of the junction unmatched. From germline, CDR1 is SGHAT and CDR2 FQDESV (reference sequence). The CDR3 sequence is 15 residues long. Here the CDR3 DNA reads TGTGCCAGCAGCCCAGACAGCGCCGGGGGGGATTCGCAGTATTTT. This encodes CASSPDSAGGDSQYF.

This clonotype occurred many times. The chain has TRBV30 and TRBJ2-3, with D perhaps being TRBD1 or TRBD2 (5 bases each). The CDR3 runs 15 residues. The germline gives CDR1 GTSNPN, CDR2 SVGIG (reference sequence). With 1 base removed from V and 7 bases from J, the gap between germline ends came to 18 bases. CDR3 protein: CAWSGGTAAPNTQYF. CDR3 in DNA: TGTGCCTGGAGTGGAGGGACGGCAGCCCCAAATACGCAGTATTTT.

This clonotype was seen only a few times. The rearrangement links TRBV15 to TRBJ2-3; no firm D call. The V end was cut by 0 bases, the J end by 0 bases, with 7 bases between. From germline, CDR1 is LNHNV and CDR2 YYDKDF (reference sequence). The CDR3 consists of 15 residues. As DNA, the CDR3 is TGTGCCACCAGCAGAGATCCGGCGAGCACAGATACGCAGTATTTT. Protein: CATSRDPASTDTQYF.

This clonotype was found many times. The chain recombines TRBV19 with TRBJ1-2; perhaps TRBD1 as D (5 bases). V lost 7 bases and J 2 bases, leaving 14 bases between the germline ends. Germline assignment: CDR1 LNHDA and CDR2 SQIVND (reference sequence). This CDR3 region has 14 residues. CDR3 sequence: CASKVEGRNYGYTF. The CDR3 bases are TGTGCCAGTAAGGTCGAGGGGCGAAACTATGGCTACACCTTC.

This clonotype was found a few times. CDR3 coding DNA: TGCAGCAGTTTGGGGTTTGCAACTGAAGCTTTCTTT. Translation gives CSSLGFATEAFF. The rearrangement links TRBV29-1 to TRBJ1-1; D is ambiguous. V lost 8 bases, J lost 5 bases, and 15 bases lay in between. The CDR3 is 12 amino acids. The germline CDR1 and CDR2 sequences are SQVTM and ANQGSEA. The whole variable domain, remainder taken from reference TRBV29-1 and TRBJ1-1, is SAVISQKPSRDICQRGTSLTIQCQVDSQVTMMFWYRQQPGQSLTLIATANQGSEATYESGFVIDKFPISRPNLTFSTLTVSNMSPEDSSIYLCSSLGFATEAFFGQGTRLTVV.

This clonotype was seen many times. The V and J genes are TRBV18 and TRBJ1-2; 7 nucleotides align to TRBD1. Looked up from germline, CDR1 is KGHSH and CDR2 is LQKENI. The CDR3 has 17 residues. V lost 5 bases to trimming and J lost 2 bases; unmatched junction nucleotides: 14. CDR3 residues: CASSTQGGAGANYGYTF. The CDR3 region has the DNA TGTGCCAGCTCAACCCAGGGGGGGGCCGGTGCGAACTATGGCTACACCTTC.

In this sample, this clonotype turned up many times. The CDR3 is CSATKASPDRKPNQPQHF. The CDR3 DNA follows: TGCAGTGCTACCAAGGCTTCTCCAGACAGGAAGCCCAATCAGCCCCAGCATTTT. This rearrangement joins TRBV20-1 to TRBJ1-5; weak D call: TRBD1 (6 bases). The length of the CDR3 is 18 residues. Trimming pared 4 bases from V and 3 bases from J, leaving 25 bases between. Germline V CDR1 and CDR2: DFQATT, SNEGSKA (reference sequence).

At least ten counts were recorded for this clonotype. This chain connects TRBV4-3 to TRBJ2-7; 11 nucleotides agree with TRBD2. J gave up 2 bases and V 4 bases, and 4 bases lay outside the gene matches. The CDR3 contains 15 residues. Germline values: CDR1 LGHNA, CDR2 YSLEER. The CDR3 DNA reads TGCGCCAGCAGCCTGGGGACTAGCGGAGCCTACGAGCAGTACTTC. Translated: CASSLGTSGAYEQYF.

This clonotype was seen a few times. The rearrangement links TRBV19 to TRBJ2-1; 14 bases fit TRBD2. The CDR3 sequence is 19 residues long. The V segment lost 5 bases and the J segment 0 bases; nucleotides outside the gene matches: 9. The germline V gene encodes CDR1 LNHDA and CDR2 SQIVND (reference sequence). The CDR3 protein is CASSSSGTSGGSSYNEQFF. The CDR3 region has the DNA TGTGCCAGTAGTTCATCCGGGACTAGCGGGGGCAGCTCCTACAATGAGCAGTTCTTC.

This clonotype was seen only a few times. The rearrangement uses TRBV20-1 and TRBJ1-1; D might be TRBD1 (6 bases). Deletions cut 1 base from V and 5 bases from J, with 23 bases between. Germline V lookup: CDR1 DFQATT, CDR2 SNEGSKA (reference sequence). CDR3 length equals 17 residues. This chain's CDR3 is CSARAAGGRARSTEAFF. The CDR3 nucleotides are TGCAGTGCTAGAGCCGCGGGGGGGCGGGCTCGGAGTACTGAAGCTTTCTTT.